The source of this T cell receptor beta chain is a study of Ad26.COV2.S vaccination and SARS-CoV-2 variants. On the study more broadly: Recipients of Ad26.COV2.S got it intramuscularly, once or twice 56 days apart.

Data came from immunoSEQ multiplex PCR; TCRdb stores just in-frame clones and leaves some out. The sample records fewer than 500,000 clones, roughly nine tenths being singletons. Germline CDR1 SGHRS, CDR2 YFSETQ. V was pared by 4 bases and J by 1 base, with 1 base of the junction left unmatched. The CDR3 spans 13 residues. Treatment indicated: roughly 18 received Ad26.COV2.S at low or high dose, single or two shots; five or six received placebo; per-sample allocation not given. Sampling happened 63 days after the first vaccine or placebo injection. This clone has just a few counts. Source: peripheral blood, taken in a trial of Ad26.COV2.S vaccine versus placebo. The genes are TRBV5-1 and TRBJ1-2; TRBD1 aligns across 7 bases. The TCR originated in a person aged 18-65 years who received the Ad26.COV2.S COVID-19 vaccine or a placebo. The DNA for the CDR3 is TGCGCCAGCAGCGGGGACAGTAACTATGGCTACACCTTC. It codes for CASSGDSNYGYTF.